A selection of T cell receptor beta chains follows, all from one sample in a study of cytomegalovirus exposure and HLA in healthy donors. Assay: immunoSEQ multiplex PCR; the TCRdb copy retains only in-frame clones and omits some. The profile shows around 250,000 clones, 75% to 85% of them singletons. The sequencing input was PBMCs. The receptors were gathered from a woman between 55 and 75 years old in good health and CMV-seropositive. CDR3s include the opening cysteine and the closing phenylalanine or tryptophan. D genes are given only for firm matches.

D: .; V: TRBV6-5; J: TRBJ1-2; CDR3: CASKQGPSLGYTF
D: .; V: TRBV6-4; J: TRBJ2-3; CDR3: CASTKEGLSTDTQYF
D: .; V: TRBV28; J: TRBJ2-7; CDR3: CASSLERQKQYF
D: TRBD2; V: TRBV5-5; J: TRBJ2-1; CDR3: CASSTGTSGRIYEQFF
D: .; V: TRBV7-9; J: TRBJ1-1; CDR3: CASSLAGGGGNTEAFF
D: TRBD2; V: TRBV5-4; J: TRBJ2-3; CDR3: CASSLYGRGRGDTQYF
D: TRBD2; V: TRBV5-1; J: TRBJ2-7; CDR3: CASSLGTSGINEQYF
D: .; V: TRBV28; J: TRBJ1-2; CDR3: CASRAPGNPYGYTF
D: .; V: TRBV10-2; J: .; CDR3: CASSDRETFIEQYF
D: TRBD2; V: TRBV5-6; J: TRBJ2-2; CDR3: CASSLAGRTGELFF
D: TRBD2; V: TRBV5-1; J: TRBJ2-2; CDR3: CASSGGLVNTGELFF
D: .; V: TRBV5-1; J: TRBJ2-7; CDR3: CASSGSGQPSAEQYF
D: .; V: TRBV7-9; J: TRBJ1-1; CDR3: CASSEEGTFQAFF
D: TRBD1; V: TRBV12-5; J: TRBJ1-1; CDR3: CASGLGTGGLNTEAFF
D: TRBD2; V: TRBV10-3; J: TRBJ2-7; CDR3: CAISESPGLAGYEQYF
D: .; V: TRBV11-3; J: TRBJ1-1; CDR3: CASSLGDTEAFF
D: .; V: TRBV11-1; J: TRBJ1-1; CDR3: CASSFGAPEAFF
D: .; V: TRBV5-4; J: TRBJ2-1; CDR3: CASSREDEQFF
D: TRBD2; V: TRBV2; J: TRBJ2-7; CDR3: CASTEGTSGSYEQYF
D: TRBD1; V: TRBV2; J: TRBJ1-3; CDR3: CASSEAGQGWNTIYF
D: TRBD1; V: TRBV5-1; J: TRBJ1-1; CDR3: CATRGPSNTEAFF
D: .; V: TRBV6-4; J: TRBJ1-5; CDR3: CASDRGGNQPQHF
D: .; V: TRBV6-5; J: TRBJ1-5; CDR3: CASRPSSGANQPQHF
D: .; V: TRBV5-5; J: TRBJ1-4; CDR3: CASSLVRGLREKLFF
D: TRBD1; V: TRBV10-3; J: TRBJ1-2; CDR3: CAISETGGGYGYTF
D: TRBD2; V: TRBV12-5; J: TRBJ2-1; CDR3: CASGLPQREGDNEQFF
D: .; V: TRBV29-1; J: TRBJ1-6; CDR3: CSVAAGTSNSPLHF
D: TRBD2; V: TRBV5-1; J: TRBJ2-1; CDR3: CATNEGNLASGRDEQFF
D: .; V: TRBV28; J: TRBJ1-5; CDR3: CASSWGSNQPQHF